The 4 T cell receptor beta chains below were found in one sample sequenced in a study of T cells in Graves' hyperthyroidism and ophthalmopathy. Amplification yielded TCR beta CDR3 regions, with RNA transcripts as the source. Researchers ran a first-round RT-PCR on the TCR CDR3 using the HTBI primer set. TCRdb passed the multiplex PCR reads through MiXCR, listing each CDR3 protein once. The table shows more than 550,000 distinct CDR3 sequences, with roughly 17% occurring only once. The sample comprised blood. The receptors originated from a man between 50 and 59 years old with Graves' hyperthyroidism.

This clonotype was recorded at least ten times. The junction does not match germline at one end; this may be a read error. The chain employs TRBV6-2 or TRBV6-3 and TRBJ1-5; unclear D gene. The CDR3 has 13 residues. Germline CDR1 is MNHEY and CDR2 is SVGEGT. Written as DNA, the CDR3 is TGTGCCAGCGGTTATTATAGCAATCAGCCCCAGCATTTT. As protein: CASGYYSNQPQHF.

This clonotype has ten or more counts. The chain carries TRBV10-3 and TRBJ2-7; 8 bases agree with TRBD2. CDR1 is ENHRY and CDR2 is SYGVKD in the germline V gene. The CDR3 runs to 15 residues. The ends lost 11 bases at V and 5 bases at J; junction bases unmatched: 17. The CDR3 DNA follows: TGTGCCTCCTATCGGGCAGCGGGAGTTGTCGACGAGCAGTACTTC. Protein product: CASYRAAGVVDEQYF.

This clonotype showed up just a few times. The rearrangement links TRBV6-1 to TRBJ1-3; 9 nucleotides align to TRBD1. Germline V gene lookup returns CDR1 MNHNS and CDR2 SASEGT. CDR3 size: 16 residues. Trimming removed 11 bases from V and 0 bases from J; junction bases left unmatched: 11. The CDR3 DNA sequence: TGTGCCTCCTGGGACAGGGCCCGGAGCTCTGGAAACACCATATATTTT. It codes for CASWDRARSSGNTIYF.

This clonotype has a count of ten or more. V and J are TRBV11-2 and TRBJ1-5; no firm D call. V was pared by 1 base and J by 6 bases, with 7 bases between. This CDR3 region has 13 residues. Germline CDR1 SGHAT, CDR2 FQNNGV. The CDR3 bases are TGTGCCAGCAGCTTAGGTGGACCTCAGCCCCAGCATTTT. Translating gives CASSLGGPQPQHF. The full variable domain, with the rest looked up from reference TRBV11-2 and TRBJ1-5, is EAGVAQSPRYKIIEKRQSVAFWCNPISGHATLYWYQQILGQGPKLLIQFQNNGVVDDSQLPKDRFSAERLKGVDSTLKIQPAKLEDSAVYLCASSLGGPQPQHFGDGTRLSIL.